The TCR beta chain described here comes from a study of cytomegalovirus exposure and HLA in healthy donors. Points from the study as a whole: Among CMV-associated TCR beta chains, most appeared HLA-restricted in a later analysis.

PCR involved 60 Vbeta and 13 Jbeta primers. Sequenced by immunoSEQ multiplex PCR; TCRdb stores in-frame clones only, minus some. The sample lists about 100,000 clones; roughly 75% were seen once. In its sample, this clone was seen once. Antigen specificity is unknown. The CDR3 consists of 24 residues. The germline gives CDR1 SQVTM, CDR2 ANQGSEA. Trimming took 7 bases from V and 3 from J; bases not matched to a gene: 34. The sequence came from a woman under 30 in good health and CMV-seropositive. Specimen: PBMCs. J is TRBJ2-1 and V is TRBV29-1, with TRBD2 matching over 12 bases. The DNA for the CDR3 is TGCAGCGCCGGGACAGGGGAGTTAGTAGCTAGCGGGAGGGCCCTAGTAACAAGCTACAATGAGCAGTTCTTC. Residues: CSAGTGELVASGRALVTSYNEQFF.